One and the same sample provided the 18 T cell receptor beta chains below, sequenced in a study of breast tumors, draining lymph nodes, adjacent tissues. TCRdb analysed the multiplex PCR reads with MiXCR anew, one entry per CDR3 protein. This table has just over 30,000 distinct CDR3 sequences, approximately 57% appearing once. Material: breast tumor tissue. The receptors originated from a female donor with breast cancer. Some clones in this sample may be carry-over from other donors' samples.

The chain employs TRBV2 and TRBJ2-7, with D unclear. The germline V gene encodes CDR1 SNHLY and CDR2 FYNNEI. This CDR3 is built from 11 residues. V was shortened by 4 bases and J by 3 bases, with 4 bases between the two germline ends. CDR3 residues: CASSVDYEQYF. DNA of the CDR3: TGTGCCAGCAGTGTAGACTACGAGCAGTACTTC.

A word on this clonotype: Without the conserved terminal phenylalanine or tryptophan, this CDR3 likely stems from a read error. The DNA of the CDR3 is TGTGCCAGCAGTGGCCAGCTTAACTATGGCTACACCCTC. Encoded protein: CASSGQLNYGYTL. The gene calls are TRBV2 and TRBJ1-2; no clear D. The CDR3 consists of 13 residues. Germline V gene data show CDR1 as SNHLY and CDR2 as FYNNEI. V was shortened by 4 bases and J by 1 base, with 7 bases between the two germline ends.

This clonotype was counted a single time. The gene calls are TRBV29-1 and TRBJ2-5; the D gene is possibly TRBD2 (5 bases). The germline V gene encodes CDR1 SQVTM and CDR2 ANQGSEA. V lost 3 bases, J lost 5 bases, and 28 bases lay in between. The CDR3 runs to 18 residues. The CDR3 bases are TGCAGCGTTGAGGATTTGGGATTACTAGACTTCGTTACGGAGACCCAGTACTTC. As protein: CSVEDLGLLDFVTETQYF.

In this sample, this clonotype turned up many times. The V call is TRBV6-2 or TRBV6-3, the J call TRBJ2-5; 9 bases are a match to TRBD1. Germline-derived CDR1 and CDR2 are MNHEY and SVGEGT. The CDR3 runs 15 residues. J gave up 0 bases and V 6 bases, and 5 bases lay outside the gene matches. Here the CDR3 DNA reads TGTGCCAGCAGAAACAGGGGGCCCAACCAAGAGACCCAGTACTTC. This encodes CASRNRGPNQETQYF.

The rearrangement uses TRBV7-2 and TRBJ2-5; TRBD2 might be the D (6 bases). From germline, CDR1 is SGHTA and CDR2 FQGNSA. The CDR3 runs to 15 residues. V was trimmed by 5 bases and J by 2 bases, leaving 15 bases between them. The chain's CDR3 is CASSAQPGDQETQYF. CDR3 nucleotides: TGTGCCAGCAGCGCCCAGCCGGGGGATCAAGAGACCCAGTACTTC.

The rearrangement links TRBV12-3 or TRBV12-4 to TRBJ2-7; maybe TRBD2 (6 bases). V shed 3 bases and J shed 0 bases, with 9 bases lying between them. This CDR3 spans 14 amino acids. The CDR3 loop is CASSFLASSYEQYF. The CDR3 nucleotides read TGTGCCAGCAGTTTCCTAGCGTCCTCCTACGAGCAGTACTTC.

As regards this clonotype: One end of the junction varies from germline; a read error may be responsible. Here the CDR3 reads CATSDDREVYNDYPF. CDR3 nucleotides: TGTGCCACCAGTGATGACAGGGAAGTGTACAATGACTACCCCTTC. V usage is TRBV24-1 and J usage is TRBJ1-2; 7 bases are shared with TRBD1. The CDR3 is 15 amino acids. In germline, CDR1 is KGHDR, CDR2 SFDVKD.

The sample holds a few counts of this clonotype. The chain employs TRBV15 and TRBJ1-4, with unresolved D. Germline CDR1 and CDR2: LNHNV and YYDKDF (reference sequence). The CDR3 runs 15 residues. The V end lost 3 bases, the J end lost 5 bases, and 13 bases lay between the germline ends. DNA for the CDR3: TGTGCCACCAGCAGGATGGGAGACATCAATGAAAAACTGTTTTTT. It yields the protein CATSRMGDINEKLFF.

This clonotype has at least ten counts. The chain employs TRBV28 and TRBJ1-5, with D tentatively TRBD1 (5 bases). The length of the CDR3 is 15 residues. The germline V gene encodes CDR1 MDHEN and CDR2 SYDVKM. V was trimmed by 1 base and J by 3 bases, leaving 10 bases between them. The CDR3 region has the DNA TGTGCCAGCAGTTTATCAGGGCAACTCAATCAGCCCCAGCATTTT. Residues: CASSLSGQLNQPQHF.

CDR3 in amino acids: CSVEDRGRYGYTF. Written as DNA, the CDR3 is TGCAGCGTTGAAGACAGGGGCCGGTATGGCTACACCTTC. The rearrangement uses TRBV29-1 and TRBJ1-2, with D possibly being TRBD1 (6 bases). From germline, CDR1 is SQVTM and CDR2 ANQGSEA. Trimming cost V 0 bases and J 5 bases, with 10 bases left between them. This CDR3 region has 13 residues.

In this sample, this clonotype turned up many times. V and J are TRBV5-8 and TRBJ1-3; maybe TRBD1 (6 bases). V gave up 4 bases and J gave up 3 bases, with 11 bases separating them. Germline V gene lookup returns CDR1 SGHTS and CDR2 YDEGEE. The CDR3 contains 14 residues. The CDR3 bases are TGTGCCAGCAGCCCACAGGGAAGTGGAAACACCATATATTTT. Its translation: CASSPQGSGNTIYF.

This clonotype was detected ten times or more. The rearrangement uses TRBV28 and TRBJ1-3; 7 nucleotides agree with TRBD1. The germline V gene has CDR1 MDHEN and CDR2 SYDVKM. The CDR3 loop spans 15 amino acids. V trimming: 5 bases; J trimming: 5 bases; junction bases outside the gene matches: 9. CDR3 protein: CASSPGTVRRNTIYF. In nucleotides, the CDR3 is TGTGCCAGCAGTCCCGGGACAGTAAGAAGAAACACCATATATTTT.

This clonotype has a count of ten or more. This chain links TRBV7-2 with TRBJ2-3; TRBD2 is a possible D gene (6 bases). V lost 3 bases to trimming and J lost 0 bases, with 10 bases between them. The germline CDR1 and CDR2 sequences are SGHTA and FQGNSA. This CDR3 comprises 15 residues. The CDR3 DNA is TGTGCCAGCAGCTTGGGGGGACCGAGCACAGATACGCAGTATTTT. Translated: CASSLGGPSTDTQYF.

There are many counts of this clonotype. The chain has TRBV7-8 and TRBJ2-5; 8 bases line up with TRBD2. Germline assignment: CDR1 SGHVS and CDR2 FQNEAQ. CDR3 length: 16 residues. The V segment lost 1 base and the J segment 2 bases; nucleotides outside the gene matches: 6. The CDR3 DNA sequence: TGTGCCAGCAGCTTAGACAGAGGACTAGCTCAAGAGACCCAGTACTTC. It specifies CASSLDRGLAQETQYF.

By proportion, this clonotype is medium-sized. The V call is TRBV4-2, the J call TRBJ2-2; D uncertain. Germline-derived CDR1 and CDR2 are LGHNA and YNFKEQ. Trimming pared 4 bases from V and 1 base from J, leaving 4 bases between. CDR3 length: 13 residues. The CDR3 DNA reads as TGTGCCAGCAGCCGGGGGAACACCGGGGAGCTGTTTTTT. It yields the protein CASSRGNTGELFF.

This clonotype was found many times. The rearrangement links TRBV5-5 to TRBJ1-2; TRBD1 matches 7 bases. V was clipped by 4 bases and J by 5 bases; unmatched bases: 8. CDR1 and CDR2 from the germline V gene are SGHKS and YYEKEE (reference sequence). There are 14 residues in the CDR3. The CDR3 reads CASSPDRDRYGYTF. CDR3 bases: TGTGCCAGCAGCCCCGACAGGGACCGATATGGCTACACCTTC.

This clonotype is labeled medium-sized. V and J are TRBV9 and TRBJ1-6; D gene unclear. There are 15 residues in the CDR3. Germline V gene lookup returns CDR1 SGDLS and CDR2 YYNGEE. Trimming stripped 4 bases from V and 4 bases from J, with 12 bases between. The CDR3 here is CASSSRDIYNSPLHF. The CDR3 DNA is TGTGCCAGCAGCTCGCGAGACATTTATAATTCACCCCTCCACTTT.

V and J are TRBV24-1 and TRBJ2-2; no definite D call. The CDR3 covers 13 residues. V lost 4 bases and J 5 bases, leaving 7 bases between the germline ends. The germline gives CDR1 KGHDR, CDR2 SFDVKD. This chain's CDR3 is CATSELITGELFF. CDR3 coding DNA: TGTGCCACCAGTGAGCTCATTACCGGGGAGCTGTTTTTT.